The next 29 T cell receptor beta chains were all read from a single sample in a study of T cell responses to AZD1222 COVID-19 vaccine. Sequenced by immunoSEQ multiplex PCR; TCRdb stores in-frame clones only, minus some. The sample records 150,000 to 200,000 clones, over 90% being singletons. This specimen consisted of peripheral blood, obtained on day 0 of AZD1222 vaccination. Source of these receptors: an adult in good health.

V usage is TRBV6-1 and J usage is TRBJ2-3; no reliable D call. Germline V lookup: CDR1 MNHNS, CDR2 SASEGT. V lost 6 bases, J lost 1 base, and 5 bases lay in between. The CDR3 is made up of 12 amino acids. CDR3 region: CASRTGTDTQYF. Here the CDR3 DNA reads TGTGCCAGCAGAACGGGCACAGATACGCAGTATTTT.

V gene TRBV6-4 combines with J gene TRBJ1-2, with 12 bases aligning to TRBD1. The CDR3 has 15 amino acids. V shed 6 bases, J shed 4 bases, and the junction held 6 bases outside the gene matches. Germline V gene data show CDR1 as MRHNA and CDR2 as SNTAGT. CDR3 sequence reads: CASSPGQGAGYGYTF. CDR3 coding DNA: TGTGCCAGCAGCCCGGGACAGGGGGCCGGCTATGGCTACACCTTC.

J is TRBJ2-2 and V is TRBV5-1, with TRBD2 matching over 11 bases. V trimming: 3 bases; J trimming: 5 bases; junction bases outside the gene matches: 9. This CDR3 spans 17 amino acids. Germline CDR1 SGHRS, CDR2 YFSETQ. The chain's CDR3 is CASSSLGASGRTGELFF. DNA of the CDR3: TGCGCCAGCAGCTCTCTCGGGGCTAGCGGGAGGACCGGGGAGCTGTTTTTT.

V usage is TRBV19 and J usage is TRBJ2-1, with D tentatively TRBD1 (5 bases). The CDR3 runs to 15 residues. Looked up from germline, CDR1 is LNHDA and CDR2 is SQIVND (reference sequence). V lost 5 bases to trimming and J lost 7 bases, with 18 bases between them. CDR3 in amino acids: CASSFFAGFRNEQFF. Here the CDR3 DNA reads TGTGCCAGTAGTTTCTTCGCAGGGTTTCGGAATGAGCAGTTCTTC. The whole variable domain, filled in from reference TRBV19 and TRBJ2-1, reads DGGITQSPKYLFRKEGQNVTLSCEQNLNHDAMYWYRQDPGQGLRLIYYSQIVNDFQKGDIAEGYSVSREKKESFPLTVTSAQKNPTAFYLCASSFFAGFRNEQFFGPGTRLTVL.

The gene calls are TRBV19 and TRBJ1-1, with unresolved D. The germline V and J ends were trimmed by 6 bases and 6 bases, with 17 bases remaining between them. The CDR3 is 14 amino acids. The germline V gene encodes CDR1 LNHDA and CDR2 SQIVND (reference sequence). The CDR3 DNA sequence: TGTGCCAGTAGCCAAACACCCACTGGCGCTGAAGCTTTCTTT. As protein: CASSQTPTGAEAFF.

The V and J genes are TRBV7-9 and TRBJ2-7; 9 positions match TRBD2. The CDR3 consists of 16 residues. Germline V gene lookup returns CDR1 SEHNR and CDR2 FQNEAQ (reference sequence). Germline trimming cut 5 bases from V and 1 base from J; bases unmatched to any gene: 9. This chain's CDR3 is CASSVGRGRASYEQYF. The CDR3 coding sequence is TGTGCCAGCAGCGTTGGTCGCGGGAGGGCTTCCTACGAGCAGTACTTC. Full variable domain (outside the CDR3, taken from reference TRBV7-9 and TRBJ2-7): DTGVSQNPRHKITKRGQNVTFRCDPISEHNRLYWYRQTLGQGPEFLTYFQNEAQLEKSRLLSDRFSAERPKGSFSTLEIQRTEQGDSAMYLCASSVGRGRASYEQYFGPGTRLTVT.

The chain carries TRBV4-3 and TRBJ1-5; D may be TRBD1 (5 bases). Germline loops: CDR1 LGHNA, CDR2 YSLEER. The CDR3 sequence is 14 residues long. V was cut by 2 bases and J by 3 bases, with 8 bases left in between. The CDR3 nucleotides read TGCGCCAGCAGCCAACTAGGGGTCAATCAGCCCCAGCATTTT. Protein sequence: CASSQLGVNQPQHF.

V gene TRBV27 combines with J gene TRBJ1-6; a weak D match, TRBD1 (6 bases). CDR1 and CDR2 (germline): MNHEY, SMNVEV (reference sequence). The V end was cut by 0 bases, the J end by 9 bases, with 9 bases between. The CDR3 has 14 amino acids. In DNA form, the CDR3 reads TGTGCCAGCAGTTTATCGGACAGCTTTTCACCCCTCCACTTT. This codes for CASSLSDSFSPLHF.

This chain uses TRBV7-9 with TRBJ1-6; D remains ambiguous. The CDR3 consists of 16 residues. The V gene's germline CDR1 is SEHNR and CDR2 FQNEAQ (reference sequence). The V end lost 5 bases, the J end lost 6 bases, and 17 bases lay between the germline ends. The CDR3 loop reads CASSHNRGEANSPLHF. The CDR3 DNA reads TGTGCCAGCAGCCACAATCGGGGTGAAGCTAATTCACCCCTCCACTTT.

V usage is TRBV7-3 and J usage is TRBJ2-3, with D perhaps matching TRBD1 or TRBD2 (7 bases each). The CDR3 is made up of 15 amino acids. The germline V gene encodes CDR1 SGHTA and CDR2 FQGTGA. V was clipped by 2 bases and J by 4 bases, with 13 bases between them. In DNA, the CDR3 is TGTGCCAGCAGCTTACAGGGGGGGCCCCCAGATACGCAGTATTTT. This codes for CASSLQGGPPDTQYF.

This chain joins TRBV4-3 and TRBJ1-1; 7 bases match TRBD1. Germline CDR1 reads LGHNA; CDR2 reads YSLEER. CDR3 length: 15 amino acids. Losses at the gene ends were 4 bases for V and 0 bases for J; bases not matched to a gene: 5. Here the CDR3 reads CASSLRTGVNTEAFF. The DNA of the CDR3 is TGCGCCAGCAGCCTACGGACAGGAGTGAACACTGAAGCTTTCTTT.

The chain uses TRBV6-6 and TRBJ2-6; D gene uncertain. Germline CDR1 and CDR2: MNHNY and SVGAGI (reference sequence). This CDR3 has 13 amino acids. The V end lost 3 bases, the J end lost 4 bases, and 4 bases lay between the germline ends. CDR3 amino acids: CASSYFGANVLTF. The CDR3 nucleotides read TGTGCCAGCAGTTATTTCGGGGCCAACGTCCTGACTTTC.

The V gene is TRBV9, the J gene TRBJ1-2; TRBD1 is a possible D gene (5 bases). Germline CDR1 is SGDLS and CDR2 is YYNGEE. The CDR3 has 14 amino acids. The germline V and J ends were trimmed by 0 bases and 4 bases, with 10 bases remaining between them. The DNA of the CDR3 is TGTGCCAGCAGCGTAGAACCAGGGAGCTATGGCTACACCTTC. Translation: CASSVEPGSYGYTF.

J is TRBJ1-1 and V is TRBV18, with 9 bases that match TRBD1. Per the germline V gene, CDR1 is KGHSH and CDR2 is LQKENI. With 4 bases clipped from V and 5 bases from J, the junction kept 5 bases outside the gene matches. The CDR3 covers 14 residues. The CDR3 DNA is TGTGCCAGCTCACAGATGGACAGGGGAACTGAAGCTTTCTTT. Protein: CASSQMDRGTEAFF.

This chain connects TRBV5-1 to TRBJ1-2; D is possibly TRBD1 (5 bases). V gave up 0 bases and J gave up 7 bases, with 10 bases separating them. From germline, CDR1 is SGHRS and CDR2 YFSETQ. The CDR3 is made up of 13 amino acids. The CDR3 nucleotides read TGCGCCAGCAGCTTGGCGGGGGAGGGTGGCTACACCTTC. This codes for CASSLAGEGGYTF.

This clone was picked up a small number of times. The chain recombines TRBV6-5 with TRBJ1-3; D is undetermined. Deletions cut 5 bases from V and 0 bases from J, with 8 bases between. The CDR3 totals 14 residues. Germline CDR1 is MNHEY and CDR2 is SVGAGI. CDR3 amino acids: CASSQETSGNTIYF. CDR3 nucleotide sequence: TGTGCCAGCAGTCAGGAGACCTCTGGAAACACCATATATTTT.

CDR3 nucleotide sequence: TGCGCCAGCAGCTTGTCATCCGGTGGAGGTTACAATGAGCAGTTCTTC. Translation: CASSLSSGGGYNEQFF. This chain joins TRBV5-1 and TRBJ2-1; possibly TRBD2 for D (5 bases). CDR3 length equals 16 residues. Germline loops: CDR1 SGHRS, CDR2 YFSETQ. The germline V and J ends were trimmed by 1 base and 4 bases, with 15 bases remaining between them.

CDR3 sequence reads: CASSPPGDRGLEQYF. CDR3 nucleotide sequence: TGTGCCAGCTCACCACCGGGCGACAGGGGGCTCGAGCAGTACTTC. The chain employs TRBV18 and TRBJ2-7, with 10 bases that match TRBD1. The CDR3 is 15 amino acids. The junction had 5 bases not matched to a gene; V was cut back by 0 bases and J by 6 bases. Germline assignment: CDR1 KGHSH and CDR2 LQKENI.

This chain joins TRBV29-1 and TRBJ1-1; 11 nucleotides match TRBD1. V was pared by 5 bases and J by 4 bases, with 6 bases of the junction left unmatched. This CDR3 contains 14 residues. Germline values: CDR1 SQVTM, CDR2 ANQGSEA. The CDR3, as DNA: TGCAGCGTTACCGGGACAGGGGGGATCACTGAAGCTTTCTTT. This encodes CSVTGTGGITEAFF.

The sample holds a few counts of this clone. The gene calls are TRBV5-1 and TRBJ1-5; no reliable D call. CDR3 length: 15 amino acids. CDR1 SGHRS and CDR2 YFSETQ come from the germline V gene. The V end lost 0 bases, the J end lost 5 bases, and 12 bases lay between the germline ends. The CDR3 nucleotides are TGCGCCAGCAGCTTGGATCCGGGGTTGGATCAGCCCCAGCATTTT. Translation: CASSLDPGLDQPQHF.

CDR3 sequence: CAISESRDRGTYEQYF. The CDR3 DNA reads TGTGCCATCAGTGAGTCCCGGGACAGGGGGACCTACGAGCAGTACTTC. The chain couples TRBV10-3 to TRBJ2-7; 11 nucleotides align to TRBD1. Trimming removed 0 bases from V and 2 bases from J; junction bases left unmatched: 3. The CDR3 loop spans 16 amino acids. Germline V CDR1 and CDR2: ENHRY, SYGVKD.

The J gene is TRBJ2-7, the V gene TRBV18; 9 bases fit TRBD2. Germline V gene data show CDR1 as KGHSH and CDR2 as LQKENI. V trimming: 3 bases; J trimming: 3 bases; junction bases outside the gene matches: 6. The CDR3 consists of 15 residues. CDR3 sequence (DNA): TGTGCCAGCTCACCGGAGCGGGGGGCTAGCTACGAGCAGTACTTC. It codes for CASSPERGASYEQYF.

The chain couples TRBV6-5 to TRBJ2-7, with a weak D call TRBD1 (6 bases). With 2 bases removed from V and 2 bases from J, the gap between germline ends came to 16 bases. Per the germline V gene, CDR1 is MNHEY and CDR2 is SVGAGI. The CDR3 has 16 residues. In DNA, the CDR3 is TGTGCCAGCAGTTACGGGTCCGGGCAGGGGACCTACGAGCAGTACTTC. This sequence encodes CASSYGSGQGTYEQYF.

The table lists this clone with a few counts. V usage is TRBV4-2 and J usage is TRBJ2-6; the D call may be TRBD1 or TRBD2 (5 bases each). This CDR3 contains 16 residues. The V gene lost 0 bases and the J gene lost 0 bases, with 6 bases spanning the gap. The germline gives CDR1 LGHNA, CDR2 YNFKEQ. Here the CDR3 DNA reads TGTGCCAGCAGCCAAGAAGGGACCTCTGGGGCCAACGTCCTGACTTTC. It yields the protein CASSQEGTSGANVLTF.

The J gene is TRBJ2-2, the V gene TRBV30; D perhaps matches TRBD2 (6 bases). Trimming took off 5 bases at V and 0 bases at J, with 10 bases between the two ends. The CDR3 runs 14 residues. Germline loops: CDR1 GTSNPN, CDR2 SVGIG (reference sequence). The CDR3 is CAWGGYPNTGELFF. The CDR3 bases are TGTGCCTGGGGGGGGTACCCGAACACCGGGGAGCTGTTTTTT.

This rearrangement joins TRBV7-9 to TRBJ1-4, with D possibly matching TRBD1 (5 bases). The CDR3 runs to 14 residues. Trimming took off 6 bases at V and 6 bases at J, with 14 bases between the two ends. Germline values: CDR1 SEHNR, CDR2 FQNEAQ (reference sequence). CDR3 residues: CASSRVGEDEKLFF. In nucleotides, the CDR3 is TGTGCCAGCAGTAGAGTAGGGGAAGATGAAAAACTGTTTTTT.

The V call is TRBV19, the J call TRBJ1-2, with no clear D. Looked up from germline, CDR1 is LNHDA and CDR2 is SQIVND (reference sequence). Trimming left V 3 bases short and J 7 bases short, with 6 bases between. This CDR3 comprises 11 residues. The chain's CDR3 is CASSIYGGYTF. As DNA, the CDR3 is TGTGCCAGTAGTATCTACGGTGGCTACACCTTC.

This chain connects TRBV29-1 to TRBJ2-7; TRBD1 matches at 8 bases. Germline V CDR1 and CDR2: SQVTM, ANQGSEA. Trimming at V came to 6 bases and at J to 3 bases, leaving 4 bases not matched to a gene. The CDR3 has 12 residues. The CDR3 reads CSVGQVYYEQYF. The CDR3 DNA sequence: TGCAGCGTGGGACAGGTATACTACGAGCAGTACTTC.

The chain recombines TRBV19 with TRBJ1-1; TRBD1 aligns across 7 bases. Trimming at V came to 4 bases and at J to 6 bases, leaving 5 bases not matched to a gene. The germline gives CDR1 LNHDA, CDR2 SQIVND (reference sequence). The CDR3 runs to 13 residues. The CDR3 loop reads CASSTLDRSEAFF. The CDR3 DNA reads as TGTGCCAGTAGTACGCTGGACAGGTCTGAAGCTTTCTTT.